These 12 T cell receptor beta chains originate from one sample sequenced in a study of cytomegalovirus exposure and HLA in healthy donors. Primers: 60 Vbeta forward and 13 Jbeta reverse. Profiling relied on immunoSEQ multiplex PCR, and the TCRdb table lists in-frame clones only, not all of them. The data show some 200,000 clones, 75% to 90% seen once. Sequencing was done on a sample of PBMCs. These receptors all stem from a boy aged 2 to 10 in good health and CMV-seronegative.

The rearrangement uses TRBV11-3 and TRBJ2-5, with 9 bases fitting TRBD2. The CDR3 loop spans 15 amino acids. Trimming at V came to 1 base and at J to 1 base, leaving 1 base not matched to a gene. Germline CDR1 SGHNT, CDR2 YENEEA. The CDR3, as DNA: TGTGCCAGCAGCTTAGGGACTAGCGTCCAAGAGACCCAGTACTTC. It codes for CASSLGTSVQETQYF.

The V gene is TRBV18, the J gene TRBJ2-2; D might be TRBD2 (6 bases). The CDR3 has 16 residues. V lost 6 bases to trimming and J lost 6 bases, with 20 bases between them. Germline V CDR1 and CDR2: KGHSH, LQKENI. Here the CDR3 DNA reads TGTGCCAGCTCTCCTGACATCGCCGCGGGGTCCGGGGAGCTGTTTTTT. It codes for CASSPDIAAGSGELFF.

The V and J genes are TRBV15 and TRBJ2-7, with D unclear. The CDR3 sequence is 15 residues long. V was clipped by 3 bases and J by 7 bases, with 19 bases between them. Germline CDR1 is LNHNV and CDR2 is YYDKDF (reference sequence). CDR3 bases: TGTGCCACCAGCAGTTCGCGCGGTAAAACGGAAGAGCAGTACTTC. The encoded protein is CATSSSRGKTEEQYF.

V is TRBV12-5 and J is TRBJ2-5, with D hard to call. The CDR3 sequence is 12 residues long. CDR1 and CDR2 from the germline V gene are LGHNT and FRNRAP. Trimming removed 5 bases from V and 5 bases from J, with 9 bases in between. CDR3 amino acids: CASGPRLETQYF. The CDR3 DNA is TGTGCTAGTGGTCCGCGGCTCGAGACCCAGTACTTC.

The chain's CDR3 is CASSILPLGRADTQYF. As DNA, the CDR3 is TGTGCCAGTAGTATACTTCCGCTAGGTCGGGCAGATACGCAGTATTTT. The genes are TRBV19 and TRBJ2-3; the D is unclear. This CDR3 spans 16 amino acids. Germline V gene data show CDR1 as LNHDA and CDR2 as SQIVND (reference sequence). The V end was cut by 2 bases, the J end by 4 bases, with 16 bases between. Supplemented by reference TRBV19 and TRBJ2-3, the full variable domain reads DGGITQSPKYLFRKEGQNVTLSCEQNLNHDAMYWYRQDPGQGLRLIYYSQIVNDFQKGDIAEGYSVSREKKESFPLTVTSAQKNPTAFYLCASSILPLGRADTQYFGPGTRLTVL.

The chain employs TRBV30 and TRBJ2-7; no clear D. CDR3 length equals 13 residues. Germline V gives CDR1 GTSNPN, CDR2 SVGIG (reference sequence). V was shortened by 1 base and J by 0 bases, with 7 bases between the two germline ends. The CDR3 DNA is TGTGCCTGGAGTGGGCAGCGCTCCTACGAGCAGTACTTC. Translation gives CAWSGQRSYEQYF.

The chain uses TRBV6-1 and TRBJ2-1; TRBD2 aligns across 7 bases. Germline lookup yields CDR1 MNHNS and CDR2 SASEGT. V dropped 2 bases and J dropped 4; count of bases not matched to a gene: 5. CDR3 length: 15 amino acids. CDR3 bases: TGTGCCAGCAGTGAAACCCTAGCGGATTACAATGAGCAGTTCTTC. Amino acid sequence: CASSETLADYNEQFF.

This clone was seen just once. The chain carries TRBV25-1 and TRBJ1-1; D is uncertain. Germline V CDR1 and CDR2: MGHDK, SYGVNS. The CDR3 length is 16 residues. V was clipped by 1 base and J by 3 bases, with 15 bases between them. The CDR3 nucleotides read TGTGCCAGCAGTGAATCCTATAGACTAAGGGACACTGAAGCTTTCTTT. The encoded protein is CASSESYRLRDTEAFF. Based on the CDR3 plus reference TRBV25-1 and TRBJ1-1, the full variable domain is EADIYQTPRYLVIGTGKKITLECSQTMGHDKMYWYQQDPGMELHLIHYSYGVNSTEKGDLSSESTVSRIRTEHFPLTLESARPSHTSQYLCASSESYRLRDTEAFFGQGTRLTVV.

This clone has only a few counts. The chain couples TRBV6-1 to TRBJ1-2; 10 positions match TRBD1. The CDR3 loop spans 13 amino acids. Unmatched junction bases numbered 4, after V lost 9 bases and J lost 3 bases. Looked up from germline, CDR1 is MNHNS and CDR2 is SASEGT. CDR3 nucleotide sequence: TGTGCCAGTCGGACAGGGGGAGACTATGGCTACACCTTC. It is translated as CASRTGGDYGYTF.

This chain connects TRBV30 to TRBJ2-5; D perhaps matches TRBD1 (5 bases). The J call is doubtful: the DNA matches TRBJ2-7 better. This CDR3 contains 11 residues. Germline V lookup: CDR1 GTSNPN, CDR2 SVGIG (reference sequence). DNA for the CDR3: TGTGCCTGGAGGGACACCTACGAGCAGTACTTC. Its protein is CAWRDTYEQYF.

In its sample, this clone was seen a few times. This chain links TRBV19 with TRBJ1-2, with D uncertain. Germline lookup yields CDR1 LNHDA and CDR2 SQIVND (reference sequence). V was trimmed by 3 bases and J by 0 bases, leaving 5 bases between them. This CDR3 comprises 13 residues. The DNA for the CDR3 is TGTGCCAGTAGTATCCTAGCTAACTATGGCTACACCTTC. It translates to CASSILANYGYTF. Combining the CDR3 with reference TRBV19 and TRBJ1-2 gives the whole variable domain DGGITQSPKYLFRKEGQNVTLSCEQNLNHDAMYWYRQDPGQGLRLIYYSQIVNDFQKGDIAEGYSVSREKKESFPLTVTSAQKNPTAFYLCASSILANYGYTFGSGTRLTVV.

V usage is TRBV9 and J usage is TRBJ1-1, with TRBD1 matching 9 bases. The CDR3 runs 14 residues. Germline CDR1 is SGDLS and CDR2 is YYNGEE. J gave up 5 bases and V 5 bases, and 7 bases lay outside the gene matches. The CDR3 sequence is CASSRTGDETEAFF. CDR3 DNA sequence: TGTGCCAGCAGTAGGACAGGGGATGAGACTGAAGCTTTCTTT.